Following are 4 T cell receptor beta chains from one sample sequenced in a study of shared clonotypes between healthy human individuals. Some clones are missing from TCRdb's copy, which holds only in-frame ones; the method was immunoSEQ multiplex PCR. Found here are about 340,000 clones, 70% to 75% of them singletons; the top ten hold more than 9%. The sample was memory CD4+ T cells sorted from blood. Regarding subset: CD45RA-negative fraction. Receptors were obtained from a man aged 25-45 years in good health.

This clone occurred many times. Other DNA sequences in this sample translate to the same CDR3. V is TRBV5-1 and J is TRBJ1-4; D remains unclear. The CDR3 covers 14 residues. The germline V gene has CDR1 SGHRS and CDR2 YFSETQ. Trimming cost V 0 bases and J 3 bases, with 6 bases left between them. Here the CDR3 reads CASSLGVSNEKLFF. The CDR3 DNA reads as TGCGCCAGCAGCTTGGGGGTCTCTAATGAAAAACTGTTTTTT.

This clone was observed many times. The rearrangement links TRBV7-2 to TRBJ2-3; TRBD2 aligns across 13 bases. The CDR3 totals 13 residues. V shed 8 bases, J shed 6 bases, and the junction held 2 bases outside the gene matches. The V gene's germline CDR1 is SGHTA and CDR2 FQGNSA. CDR3 protein: CASRTSGSDTQYF. CDR3 in DNA: TGTGCCAGCCGGACTAGCGGGAGTGATACGCAGTATTTT.

In regard to this clone: An end of the junction differs from the germline gene, which may be a read error. J is TRBJ2-2 and V is TRBV7-7; D call uncertain. The CDR3 contains 15 residues. Germline CDR1 and CDR2: SSHAT and FNYEAQ (reference sequence). The CDR3 DNA reads TGTGCTAGCAGCCGAGTGGACGCCAACACCGGGGAGCTGTTTTTT. It encodes CASSRVDANTGELFF.

This clone was found once. The chain joins TRBV11-2 to TRBJ1-4; no firm D call. Germline CDR1 reads SGHAT; CDR2 reads FQNNGV. V lost 4 bases to trimming and J lost 5 bases, with 17 bases between them. CDR3 length equals 16 residues. CDR3 sequence: CASSYNFQAENEKLFF. CDR3 bases: TGTGCCAGCAGCTATAATTTTCAGGCTGAGAATGAAAAACTGTTTTTT.